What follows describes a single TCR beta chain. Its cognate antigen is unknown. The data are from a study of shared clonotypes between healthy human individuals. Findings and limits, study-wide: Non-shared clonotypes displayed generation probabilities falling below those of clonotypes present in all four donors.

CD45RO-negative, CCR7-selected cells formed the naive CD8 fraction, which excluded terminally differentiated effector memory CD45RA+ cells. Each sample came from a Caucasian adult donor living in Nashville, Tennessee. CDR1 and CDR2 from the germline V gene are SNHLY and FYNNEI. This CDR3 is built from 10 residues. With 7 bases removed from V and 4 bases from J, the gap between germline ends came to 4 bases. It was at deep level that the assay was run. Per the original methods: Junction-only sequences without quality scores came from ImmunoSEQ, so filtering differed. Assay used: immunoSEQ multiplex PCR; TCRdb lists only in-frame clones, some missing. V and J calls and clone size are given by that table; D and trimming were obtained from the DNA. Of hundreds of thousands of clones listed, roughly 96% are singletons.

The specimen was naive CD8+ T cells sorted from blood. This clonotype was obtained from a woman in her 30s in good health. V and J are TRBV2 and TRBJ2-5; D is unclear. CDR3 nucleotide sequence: TGTGCCAGCATCTTAGAGACCCAGTACTTC. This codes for CASILETQYF.